This T cell receptor (beta chain) was found in a study of CD8 T cells in ankylosing spondylitis. Study outcomes and limitations: Several of the motif variants were reported before in synovial fluid and blood from reactive arthritis.

TCRdb analysed the 5' RACE reads with MiXCR anew, one entry per CDR3 protein. Here the sample spans 250,000 or so distinct CDR3 sequences, about 18% being singletons. The germline gives CDR1 MNHEY, CDR2 SVGAGI. This CDR3 contains 17 residues. V dropped 0 bases and J dropped 2; count of bases not matched to a gene: 10. In this sample, this clonotype turned up a few times. Its cognate antigen is unknown. The chain is built from TRBV6-5 and TRBJ2-7, with 7 bases lining up with TRBD2. The sequence derives from a male donor with ankylosing spondylitis or in good health (not recorded which). The sequenced sample was blood, either unsorted or a sorted T cell fraction (not recorded which). The CDR3 nucleotides are TGTGCCAGCAGTTACTCGGTATCGCGGGAGCTGGCCTACGAGCAGTACTTC. Its protein is CASSYSVSRELAYEQYF.